This TCR beta chain was found in a study of blood T cells in healthy people across ages. The study's findings and limits: Strongly correlated with naive T cell percentage was TCR beta diversity.

Trimming cost V 2 bases and J 0 bases, with 13 bases left between them. This CDR3 has 16 amino acids. Germline lookup yields CDR1 ENHRY and CDR2 SYGVKD. This clonotype appeared many times. What it recognizes is unknown. Total RNA extracted from each sample amounted to at least 6 micrograms. For the second PCR, which ran for about 6 to 11 cycles, a sample-barcoded 5' primer and a J-beta primer mix were used. TCRdb called the 5' RACE reads again in MiXCR, with one record for every CDR3 protein. The table records about 1.5 million distinct CDR3 sequences, about 45% of them present only once. The gene calls are TRBV10-3 and TRBJ2-5; D is possibly TRBD2 (6 bases). Sample: blood. The sequence was obtained from a woman in her late teens or twenties in good health. CDR3 DNA sequence: TGTGCCATCAGTGAGCCCTTTGCGGGGCACCAAGAGACCCAGTACTTC. Protein sequence: CAISEPFAGHQETQYF.